A selection of T cell receptor beta chains follows, all from one sample in a study of blood T cell repertoires in COVID-19. Some clones are missing from TCRdb's copy, which holds only in-frame ones; the method was immunoSEQ multiplex PCR. The table lists about 270,000 clones, about nine tenths of them singletons, with around 1.5% in the top ten. The sequencing sample was made of peripheral blood. Receptors originate from a woman aged 55-69 years who had recovered from COVID-19. Both conserved end residues are part of each CDR3. The D gene is left open where the match is weak. The listing skips clone size in some rows; elsewhere it reads once, few, many or a size class.

CDR3 | DNA | size | D | J | V
CSASTRDTQYF | TGCAGTGCTAGCACCCGGGATACGCAGTATTTT | . | . | TRBJ2-3 | TRBV20-1
CASYTPLGFQPQHF | TGTGCCAGTTATACCCCACTTGGTTTCCAGCCCCAGCATTTT | . | . | TRBJ1-5 | TRBV28
CASSHLSTGNYGYTF | TGCGCCAGCAGCCACCTCTCGACAGGGAACTATGGCTACACCTTC | . | TRBD1 | TRBJ1-2 | TRBV4-1
CASSTTGNTDTQYF | TGTGCCAGCTCTACAACAGGGAACACAGATACGCAGTATTTT | . | . | TRBJ2-3 | TRBV18
CASSLELSRNTEAFF | TGTGCCAGCAGTCTTGAATTATCTAGGAACACTGAAGCTTTCTTT | . | . | TRBJ1-1 | TRBV6-5
CASSQGTGLGEDTQYF | TGCGCCAGCAGCCAAGGGACAGGGCTGGGGGAGGATACGCAGTATTTT | . | TRBD1 | TRBJ2-3 | TRBV4-1
CASRATGVLGNTIYF | TGTGCCAGCAGGGCGACAGGGGTGCTTGGAAACACCATATATTTT | few | TRBD1 | TRBJ1-3 | TRBV6-5
CASSLGRGGEQFF | TGTGCCAGCAGCTTAGGCAGGGGCGGTGAGCAGTTCTTC | . | . | TRBJ2-1 | TRBV7-2
CASSFLQGPQPQHF | TGTGCCAGCAGTTTCTTGCAGGGCCCTCAGCCCCAGCATTTT | . | . | TRBJ1-5 | TRBV28
CASSLLVGGGELFF | TGTGCCAGCAGCTTACTGGTGGGGGGCGGGGAGCTGTTTTTT | . | . | TRBJ2-2 | TRBV11-3
CASIKDRGRYNEQFF | TGTGCCAGCATCAAAGACAGGGGCCGCTACAATGAGCAGTTCTTC | . | TRBD1 | TRBJ2-1 | TRBV6-5
CASSLAAVAETQYF | TGCGCCAGCAGCTTGGCTGCCGTAGCAGAGACCCAGTACTTC | . | . | TRBJ2-5 | TRBV5-1
CASSLALEGSPLHF | TGTGCCAGCAGCTTAGCACTAGAGGGTTCACCCCTCCACTTT | . | . | TRBJ1-6 | TRBV7-3
CASNKHTRGTSGTTDTQYF | TGTGCCAGTAATAAACACACGAGAGGGACTAGCGGTACCACAGATACGCAGTATTTT | . | TRBD2 | TRBJ2-3 | TRBV19
CASSLTGTRGYNEQFF | TGCGCCAGCAGCTTGACCGGGACAAGGGGCTACAATGAGCAGTTCTTC | . | . | TRBJ2-1 | TRBV5-1
CATSRDFAQGDNQPQHF | TGTGCCACCAGCAGAGATTTCGCACAGGGGGACAATCAGCCCCAGCATTTT | . | TRBD1 | TRBJ1-5 | TRBV15
CASSTRYSGNTIYF | TGTGCCAGTAGTACACGGTACTCTGGAAACACCATATATTTT | . | . | TRBJ1-3 | TRBV19
CASSDHRGNQPQHF | TGTGCCAGCAGCGATCACAGGGGTAATCAGCCCCAGCATTTT | . | TRBD1 | TRBJ1-5 | TRBV2
CASSSGTSGGAGETQYF | TGTGCCAGCAGCTCAGGGACTAGCGGGGGGGCCGGGGAGACCCAGTACTTC | once | TRBD2 | TRBJ2-5 | TRBV5-4
CASSIAPTDYGYTF | TGTGCCAGTAGTATCGCGCCGACAGACTATGGCTACACCTTC | . | . | TRBJ1-2 | TRBV19
CASSYLAGGRDTQYF | TGTGCCAGCAGCTATCTAGCGGGGGGGCGAGATACGCAGTATTTT | . | TRBD2 | TRBJ2-3 | TRBV11-2
CASSIGTGGSGYTF | TGTGCCAGCAGTATTGGGACAGGGGGCAGTGGCTACACCTTC | . | TRBD1 | TRBJ1-2 | TRBV2
CASSAGTPGTDTQYF | TGTGCCAGCAGCGCGGGGACTCCCGGCACAGATACGCAGTATTTT | once | . | TRBJ2-3 | TRBV7-2
CASSLAGQENYNSPLHF | TGTGCCAGCAGCTTAGCGGGACAGGAAAACTATAATTCACCCCTCCACTTT | . | TRBD1 | TRBJ1-6 | TRBV7-8
CASTYSGRGNEKLFF | TGCGCCAGCACCTATTCTGGACGGGGGAATGAAAAACTGTTTTTT | . | . | TRBJ1-4 | TRBV5-1
CASSLQGNYGETQYF | TGTGCCAGCAGCTTACAGGGGAATTATGGGGAGACCCAGTACTTC | few | . | TRBJ2-5 | TRBV7-9
CASSPAGGPYNEQFF | TGTGCCAGCAGCCCCGCCGGGGGGCCTTACAATGAGCAGTTCTTC | few | . | TRBJ2-1 | TRBV9
CASGEGALSEQPQHF | TGTGCCAGCGGGGAGGGAGCTTTGTCAGAGCAGCCCCAGCATTTT | . | . | TRBJ1-5 | TRBV7-3
CARSFVRDRSSYEQYF | TGTGCCAGAAGCTTTGTCCGGGACAGATCATCCTACGAGCAGTACTTC | . | . | TRBJ2-7 | TRBV7-5
CASSVAGARETQYF | TGTGCCAGCAGCGTAGCGGGGGCCAGGGAGACCCAGTACTTC | . | TRBD2 | TRBJ2-5 | TRBV7-6
CASSQDEGQGDSEAFF | TGCGCCAGCAGCCAAGATGAGGGACAGGGCGATTCTGAAGCTTTCTTT | . | TRBD1 | TRBJ1-1 | TRBV4-3
CAGLDRAGDETQYF | TGTGCCGGGCTGGACAGGGCGGGAGACGAGACCCAGTACTTC | once | . | TRBJ2-5 | TRBV5-4
CATKPAGDPQETQYF | TGTGCCACCAAACCGGCGGGGGATCCTCAAGAGACCCAGTACTTC | once | TRBD2 | TRBJ2-5 | TRBV6-5
CSASDGQGSHYGYTF | TGCAGTGCTAGTGACGGACAAGGGTCCCACTATGGCTACACCTTC | . | . | TRBJ1-2 | TRBV20-1
CASSTIRGNQPQHF | TGTGCCAGCAGCACGATTAGAGGCAATCAGCCCCAGCATTTT | . | . | TRBJ1-5 | TRBV6-6
CASSSGLSYEQYF | TGTGCCAGCAGCTCAGGACTTTCCTACGAGCAGTACTTC | . | . | TRBJ2-7 | TRBV11-3
CASRRQGLNTGELFF | TGTGCCAGCAGGAGACAGGGGCTTAACACCGGGGAGCTGTTTTTT | . | TRBD1 | TRBJ2-2 | TRBV28
CAGTGSRGPEAFF | TGTGCCGGAACAGGAAGCAGGGGTCCTGAAGCTTTCTTT | few | . | TRBJ1-1 | TRBV27
CASSWSGTLDKPQHF | TGTGCCAGCAGTTGGTCAGGTACCTTGGATAAGCCCCAGCATTTT | . | . | TRBJ1-5 | TRBV6-2/TRBV6-3
CASRSEGGNSPLHF | TGTGCCAGCAGATCCGAGGGGGGGAATTCACCCCTCCACTTT | . | . | TRBJ1-6 | TRBV5-4
CASSRGSSNYGYTF | TGTGCCAGCTCGCGGGGCTCCTCCAACTATGGCTACACCTTC | few | . | TRBJ1-2 | TRBV28
CASGRQGAYEQYF | TGTGCCAGCGGCAGACAGGGCGCCTACGAGCAGTACTTC | . | TRBD1 | TRBJ2-7 | TRBV11-1
CASRPAGPRNTEAFF | TGTGCCAGCCGACCTGCGGGACCCCGGAACACTGAAGCTTTCTTT | . | . | TRBJ1-1 | TRBV7-2
CASSGLAGPYNEQFF | TGTGCCAGTAGTGGACTAGCGGGGCCGTACAATGAGCAGTTCTTC | . | TRBD2 | TRBJ2-1 | TRBV19
CASSFGGMNTGELFF | TGTGCCAGCAGTTTTGGAGGGATGAACACCGGGGAGCTGTTTTTT | . | . | TRBJ2-2 | TRBV27
CASSAELTGELFF | TGTGCCAGCAGCGCGGAGCTTACCGGGGAGCTGTTTTTT | . | . | TRBJ2-2 | TRBV9
CASTSFVRQGLETQYF | TGTGCCAGCACCTCGTTCGTGAGACAGGGACTAGAGACCCAGTACTTC | . | . | TRBJ2-5 | TRBV28
CASALTSTYEQYF | TGTGCCAGCGCCCTGACTAGCACCTACGAGCAGTACTTC | . | TRBD2 | TRBJ2-7 | TRBV18
CASSLQVINTDTQYF | TGTGCCAGCAGCTTACAGGTCATCAACACAGATACGCAGTATTTT | . | . | TRBJ2-3 | TRBV5-4
CASSFSQGGGYTF | TGTGCCAGCAGCTTCTCACAGGGGGGTGGCTACACCTTC | . | TRBD1 | TRBJ1-2 | TRBV7-3
CASSPGQISNQPQHF | TGTGCCAGTAGTCCGGGACAGATTAGCAATCAGCCCCAGCATTTT | . | TRBD1 | TRBJ1-5 | TRBV2
CSVPSGPGSNQPQHF | TGCAGCGTTCCTTCGGGCCCGGGGAGCAATCAGCCCCAGCATTTT | . | . | TRBJ1-5 | TRBV29-1
CASSLALDRSYEQYF | TGTGCCAGCAGCTTAGCCTTGGACAGAAGCTACGAGCAGTACTTC | . | . | TRBJ2-7 | TRBV7-8
CASSLGLGGPNQPQHF | TGCGCCAGCAGCTTGGGATTGGGGGGGCCCAATCAGCCCCAGCATTTT | . | . | TRBJ1-5 | TRBV5-1
CASSVAPQDQNEKLFF | TGTGCCAGCAGCGTAGCTCCACAGGATCAAAATGAAAAACTGTTTTTT | . | . | TRBJ1-4 | TRBV9
CASSYSFSSGNTIYF | TGTGCCAGCAGTTACTCGTTCAGCTCTGGAAACACCATATATTTT | . | . | TRBJ1-3 | TRBV6-6
CASSPPEFSYNQPQHF | TGTGCCAGCTCACCACCAGAGTTTTCCTACAATCAGCCCCAGCATTTT | . | . | TRBJ1-5 | TRBV18
CASSLVTGGTQYF | TGTGCCAGCAGCTTAGTGACGGGCGGGACGCAGTATTTT | . | . | TRBJ2-3 | TRBV7-9
CASSQGLDVETQYF | TGTGCCAGCAGCCAAGGGCTAGACGTGGAGACCCAGTACTTC | . | . | TRBJ2-5 | TRBV4-2